Sequencing of this TCR beta chain was carried out in a study of cytomegalovirus exposure and HLA in healthy donors. Overall study findings and caveats: In a later analysis, at a false discovery rate of 0.05, 16,951 TCR beta sequences matched HLA alleles.

Primers included in the PCR were 60 Vbeta and 13 Jbeta primers. Per the original methods: Approximately 10 million shared chains were among 65 million to 85 million unique TCR beta chains counted in a later analysis. The repertoire was sequenced with immunoSEQ multiplex PCR; TCRdb's copy has only in-frame clones and lacks some. V and J calls and clone size come straight from that table; D and trimming were deduced from the DNA. The sample includes over 150,000 clones, more than 65% of them seen just once. The junction had 7 bases not matched to a gene; V was cut back by 1 base and J by 2 bases. CDR1 and CDR2 from the germline V gene are SGHVS and FNYEAQ. The CDR3 totals 16 residues. Healthy bone marrow donors made up the cohort. Concerning this clone: Its antigen is still unknown.

The sequence came from a woman in her twenties or thirties in good health and CMV-seropositive. This chain uses TRBV7-6 with TRBJ2-5; 7 nucleotides match TRBD2. The specimen was PBMCs. In DNA, the CDR3 is TGTGCCAGCAGCTTAGTGGGAGGGACCGGACAAGAGACCCAGTACTTC. Amino acid sequence: CASSLVGGTGQETQYF.